The clone carrying this T cell receptor beta chain was picked up one time. Per the study methods: Counts of nucleated cells, estimated from reference gene primer amplification, were obtained. Generated by immunoSEQ multiplex PCR, the TCRdb table keeps only in-frame clones and is missing some. V and J calls and clone size are copied from that table; D and trimming were computed from the DNA. The data contain 250,000 to 300,000 clones, 86% of them singletons. This record comes from a study of blood T cell repertoires in COVID-19. For the study at large: From the United States, Italy and Spain came samples of acute and convalescent COVID-19. Sources were T cells, B-cell-depleted T cells, or PBMCs; the material itself was cDNA or gDNA.

Germline CDR1 is SGHAT and CDR2 is FQNNGV. Between the trimmed V and J ends, which lost 3 bases and 4 bases, there was a span of 6 bases. The CDR3 spans 12 residues. Enrollment of patients from Seattle took place during active infection, with longitudinal follow-up. The sequence was obtained from a woman aged 70-85 years with COVID-19, enrolled during active disease. The gene calls are TRBV11-2 and TRBJ1-1; D remains unclear. Material: peripheral blood. The CDR3 nucleotides read TGTGCCAGCAGCTTCGTCGGCACTGAAGCTTTCTTT. It specifies CASSFVGTEAFF.